The 13 T cell receptor beta chains below all came from one sample that was sequenced in a study of blood T cells in healthy people across ages. Primers used in a second PCR of about 6 to 12 cycles were a sample-barcoded 5' primer and a J-beta primer mix. TCRdb processed the 5' RACE reads anew with MiXCR; each CDR3 protein has one entry. The sample consists of hundreds of thousands of distinct CDR3 sequences, roughly 64% of them appearing once. The specimen sequenced was blood. The receptor set was obtained from a man aged 30-40 years in good health.

The V and J genes are TRBV7-9 and TRBJ1-1; no clear D gene. Germline V CDR1 and CDR2: SEHNR, FQNEAQ (reference sequence). This CDR3 comprises 10 residues. Trimming took 10 bases from V and 4 from J, leaving 7 bases between them. The CDR3 DNA follows: TGTGCCAACCGGGGCACTGAAGCTTTCTTT. Translated: CANRGTEAFF. The full variable domain, in which reference TRBV7-9 and TRBJ1-1 provide the parts outside the CDR3, is DTGVSQNPRHKITKRGQNVTFRCDPISEHNRLYWYRQTLGQGPEFLTYFQNEAQLEKSRLLSDRFSAERPKGSFSTLEIQRTEQGDSAMYLCANRGTEAFFGQGTRLTVV.

The sample holds a few counts of this clonotype. The chain couples TRBV4-1 to TRBJ2-7, with D maybe TRBD1 (6 bases). Per germline, CDR1 MGHRA and CDR2 YSYEKL. This CDR3 comprises 15 residues. V lost 4 bases, J lost 1 base, and 14 bases lay in between. CDR3 sequence: CASSPTTQGSYEQYF. CDR3 nucleotide sequence: TGCGCCAGCAGCCCGACCACGCAGGGGTCCTACGAGCAGTACTTC.

The rearrangement links TRBV28 to TRBJ2-5; D uncertain. The CDR3 contains 13 residues. The V gene lost 8 bases and the J gene lost 5 bases, with 15 bases spanning the gap. Germline loops: CDR1 MDHEN, CDR2 SYDVKM. CDR3 DNA sequence: TGTGCCAGCTACAGACTCGTGGGGGAGACCCAGTACTTC. Protein product: CASYRLVGETQYF.

Remarks on this clonotype: Germline and junction disagree at one end, which may indicate a read error. The chain employs TRBV7-9 and TRBJ2-5; D is possibly TRBD2 (5 bases). Germline V gene sequence: CDR1 SEHNR, CDR2 FQNEAQ (reference sequence). The CDR3 contains 17 residues. As DNA, the CDR3 is TGTGTCAGCAGCTCAATCCGTTTGGTCGGACGAGGGGAGACCCAGTACTTC. This codes for CVSSSIRLVGRGETQYF.

This chain links TRBV29-1 with TRBJ2-5; 7 bases fit TRBD1. This CDR3 has 14 amino acids. Per germline, CDR1 SQVTM and CDR2 ANQGSEA. The V gene end was trimmed by 3 bases and the J gene end by 2 bases; junction bases not matched to a gene: 6. CDR3 protein: CSVDPPGGQETQYF. The CDR3 bases are TGCAGCGTTGACCCCCCAGGGGGACAAGAGACCCAGTACTTC.

V usage is TRBV7-6 and J usage is TRBJ2-3; 13 bases are a match to TRBD2. V lost 1 base to trimming and J lost 3 bases; unmatched junction nucleotides: 4. The CDR3 sequence is 17 residues long. CDR1 SGHVS and CDR2 FNYEAQ come from the germline V gene. CDR3 loop: CASSLVVLAGGTDTQYF. The CDR3 nucleotides read TGTGCCAGCAGCTTAGTCGTACTAGCGGGAGGGACAGATACGCAGTATTTT.

The gene calls are TRBV7-2 and TRBJ1-1; D might be TRBD1 (5 bases). V was cut by 5 bases and J by 0 bases, with 16 bases left in between. CDR1 and CDR2 from the germline V gene are SGHTA and FQGNSA. CDR3 size: 16 residues. CDR3 in DNA: TGTGCCAGCAGCCCCCAGGGTCAACTATTGAACACTGAAGCTTTCTTT. Encoded protein: CASSPQGQLLNTEAFF.

V usage is TRBV19 and J usage is TRBJ1-2; 8 positions match TRBD1. The CDR3 has 15 amino acids. The V gene end was trimmed by 2 bases and the J gene end by 7 bases; junction bases not matched to a gene: 9. The V gene's germline CDR1 is LNHDA and CDR2 SQIVND (reference sequence). CDR3: CASSITLGTGAGYTF. The CDR3 DNA reads as TGTGCCAGTAGTATAACCCTGGGGACAGGAGCTGGCTACACCTTC.

The chain uses TRBV27 and TRBJ2-6; D is perhaps TRBD1 (6 bases). The V gene's germline CDR1 is MNHEY and CDR2 SMNVEV (reference sequence). CDR3 length: 16 residues. Trimming took 2 bases from V and 0 from J, leaving 8 bases between them. DNA for the CDR3: TGTGCCAGCAGTTTAAGGGGACACTCTGGGGCCAACGTCCTGACTTTC. Its protein is CASSLRGHSGANVLTF.

A word on this clonotype: Its ends do not fully match the called genes, so a read error is possible. V and J are TRBV6-2 or TRBV6-3 and TRBJ2-4; 8 bases match TRBD1. The CDR3 runs to 15 residues. The germline V gene has CDR1 MNHEY and CDR2 SVGEGT. In DNA form, the CDR3 reads TGTGTCAGCAACGAAGGACAGGGCGGCAAAAACATTCAGTACTTC. Protein product: CVSNEGQGGKNIQYF.

This clonotype was recorded a few times. This chain connects TRBV7-2 to TRBJ2-7; 8 bases are shared with TRBD1. Trimming at V came to 4 bases and at J to 2 bases, leaving 10 bases not matched to a gene. Germline V gives CDR1 SGHTA, CDR2 FQGNSA. The CDR3 is 16 amino acids. DNA for the CDR3: TGTGCCAGCAGCTCACCTGGGGGGACAGGAGCCTACGAGCAGTACTTC. Translation gives CASSSPGGTGAYEQYF.

The rearrangement joins TRBV20-1 to TRBJ2-7; D possibly corresponds to TRBD1 (5 bases). The length of the CDR3 is 12 residues. Germline V gene data show CDR1 as DFQATT and CDR2 as SNEGSKA (reference sequence). Trimming left V 8 bases short and J 2 bases short, with 13 bases between. The CDR3 spells CSTLRDTYEQYF. The DNA of the CDR3 is TGCAGTACACTCAGGGATACCTACGAGCAGTACTTC.

This clonotype was counted only a few times. The genes are TRBV20-1 and TRBJ1-1; perhaps TRBD1 as D (6 bases). V was shortened by 0 bases and J by 0 bases, with 8 bases between the two germline ends. Looked up from germline, CDR1 is DFQATT and CDR2 is SNEGSKA (reference sequence). This CDR3 comprises 14 residues. The CDR3 DNA is TGCAGTGCTAGAGATCGGACAGTGAACACTGAAGCTTTCTTT. This gives the protein CSARDRTVNTEAFF.